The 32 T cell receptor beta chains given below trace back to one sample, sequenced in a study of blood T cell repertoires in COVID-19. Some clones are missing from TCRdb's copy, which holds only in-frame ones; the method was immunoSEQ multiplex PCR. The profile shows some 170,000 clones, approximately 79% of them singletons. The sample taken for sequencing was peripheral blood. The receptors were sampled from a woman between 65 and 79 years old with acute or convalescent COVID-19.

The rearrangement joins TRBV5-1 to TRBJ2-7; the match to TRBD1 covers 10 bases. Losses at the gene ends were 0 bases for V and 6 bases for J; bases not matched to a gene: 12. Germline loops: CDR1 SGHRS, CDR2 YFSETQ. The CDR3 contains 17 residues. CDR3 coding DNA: TGCGCCAGCAGCTTGGTCGGGACAGGGGTCCCATCGGGCGAGCAGTACTTC. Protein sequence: CASSLVGTGVPSGEQYF.

CDR3 sequence reads: CASSVRRLAGGETQYF. The CDR3 coding sequence is TGTGCCAGCAGTGTCAGAAGACTAGCGGGAGGGGAGACCCAGTACTTC. The chain combines TRBV6-1 with TRBJ2-5; TRBD2 aligns across 14 bases. The V segment lost 4 bases and the J segment 5 bases; nucleotides outside the gene matches: 6. The length of the CDR3 is 16 residues. Germline values: CDR1 MNHNS, CDR2 SASEGT.

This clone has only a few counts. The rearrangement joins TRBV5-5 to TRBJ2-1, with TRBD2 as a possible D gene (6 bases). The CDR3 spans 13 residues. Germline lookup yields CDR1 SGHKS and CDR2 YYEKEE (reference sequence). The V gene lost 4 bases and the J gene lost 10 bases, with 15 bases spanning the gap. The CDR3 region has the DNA TGTGCCAGCAGCATCCGCGGGATCGTGGAGCAGTTCTTC. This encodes CASSIRGIVEQFF.

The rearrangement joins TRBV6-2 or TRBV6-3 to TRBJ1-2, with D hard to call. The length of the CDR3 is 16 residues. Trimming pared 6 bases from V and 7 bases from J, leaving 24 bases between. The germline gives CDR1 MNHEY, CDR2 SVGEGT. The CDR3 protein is CASSPVGRSFVSGYTF. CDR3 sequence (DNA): TGTGCCAGCAGCCCGGTTGGCAGGTCCTTCGTTAGTGGCTACACCTTC.

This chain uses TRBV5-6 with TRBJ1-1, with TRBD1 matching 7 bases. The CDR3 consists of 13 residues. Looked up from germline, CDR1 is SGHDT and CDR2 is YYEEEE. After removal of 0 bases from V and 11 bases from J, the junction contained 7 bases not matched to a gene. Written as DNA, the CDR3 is TGTGCCAGCAGCTTGGTCACAGGGGCCGTGGCTTTCTTT. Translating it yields CASSLVTGAVAFF. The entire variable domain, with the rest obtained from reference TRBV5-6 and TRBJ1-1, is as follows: DAGVTQSPTHLIKTRGQQVTLRCSPKSGHDTVSWYQQALGQGPQFIFQYYEEEERQRGNFPDRFSGHQFPNYSSELNVNALLLGDSALYLCASSLVTGAVAFFGQGTRLTVV.

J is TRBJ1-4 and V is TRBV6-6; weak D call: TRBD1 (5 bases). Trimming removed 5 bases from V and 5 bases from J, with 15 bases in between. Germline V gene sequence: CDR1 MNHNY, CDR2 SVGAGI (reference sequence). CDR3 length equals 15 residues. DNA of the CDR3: TGTGCCAGCAGTCTACTCGGGGGAATCAATGAAAAACTGTTTTTT. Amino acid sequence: CASSLLGGINEKLFF.

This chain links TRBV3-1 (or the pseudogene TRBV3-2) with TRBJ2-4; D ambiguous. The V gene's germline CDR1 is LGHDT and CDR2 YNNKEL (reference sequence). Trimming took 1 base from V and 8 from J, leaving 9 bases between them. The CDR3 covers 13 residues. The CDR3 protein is CASSQGALDIQYF. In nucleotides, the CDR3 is TGTGCCAGCAGCCAAGGGGCCCTGGACATTCAGTACTTC.

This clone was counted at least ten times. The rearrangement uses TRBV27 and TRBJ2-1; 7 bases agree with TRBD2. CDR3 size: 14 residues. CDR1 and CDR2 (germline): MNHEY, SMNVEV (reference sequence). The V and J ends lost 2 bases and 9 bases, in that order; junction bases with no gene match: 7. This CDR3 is CASSLGGSLSEQFF. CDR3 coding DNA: TGTGCCAGCAGTTTAGGCGGGAGTTTGAGTGAGCAGTTCTTC.

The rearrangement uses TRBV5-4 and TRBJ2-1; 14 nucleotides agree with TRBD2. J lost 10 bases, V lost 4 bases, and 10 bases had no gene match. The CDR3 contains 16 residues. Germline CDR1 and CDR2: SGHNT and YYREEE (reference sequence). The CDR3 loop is CASSEPGLAGVREQFF. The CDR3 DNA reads TGTGCCAGCAGCGAACCGGGACTAGCGGGAGTGCGGGAGCAGTTCTTC.

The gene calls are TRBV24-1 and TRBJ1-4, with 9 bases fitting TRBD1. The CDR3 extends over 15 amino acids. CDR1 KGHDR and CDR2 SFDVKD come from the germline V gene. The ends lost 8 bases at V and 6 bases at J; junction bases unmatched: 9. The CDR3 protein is CATNPRQGVDEKLFF. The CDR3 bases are TGTGCCACCAACCCAAGACAGGGGGTGGATGAAAAACTGTTTTTT.

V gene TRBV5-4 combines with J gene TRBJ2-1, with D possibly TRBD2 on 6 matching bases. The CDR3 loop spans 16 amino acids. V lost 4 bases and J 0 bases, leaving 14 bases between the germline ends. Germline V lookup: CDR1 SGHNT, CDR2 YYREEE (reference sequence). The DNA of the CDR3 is TGTGCCAGCAGCACAACCCTGGGAGGCTCCTACAATGAGCAGTTCTTC. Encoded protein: CASSTTLGGSYNEQFF.

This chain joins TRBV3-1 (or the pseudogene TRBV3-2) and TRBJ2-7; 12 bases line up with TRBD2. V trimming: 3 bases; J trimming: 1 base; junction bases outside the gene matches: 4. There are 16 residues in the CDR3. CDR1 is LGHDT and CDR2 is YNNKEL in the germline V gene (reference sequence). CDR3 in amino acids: CASSQASGRGSYEQYF. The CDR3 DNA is TGTGCCAGCAGCCAGGCTAGCGGGAGGGGGTCCTACGAGCAGTACTTC.

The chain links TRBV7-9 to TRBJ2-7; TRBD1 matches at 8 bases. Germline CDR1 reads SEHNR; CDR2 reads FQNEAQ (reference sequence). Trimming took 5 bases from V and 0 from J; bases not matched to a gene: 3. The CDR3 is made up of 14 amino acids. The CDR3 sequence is CASSRDRSSYEQYF. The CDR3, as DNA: TGTGCCAGCAGCCGGGACAGGTCCTCCTACGAGCAGTACTTC.

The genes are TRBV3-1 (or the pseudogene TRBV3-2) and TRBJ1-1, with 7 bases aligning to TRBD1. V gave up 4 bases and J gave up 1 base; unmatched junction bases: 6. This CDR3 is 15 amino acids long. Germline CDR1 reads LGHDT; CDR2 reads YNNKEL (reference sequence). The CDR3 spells CASSPPGQRNTEAFF. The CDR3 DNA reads TGTGCCAGCAGCCCCCCGGGACAGAGGAACACTGAAGCTTTCTTT.

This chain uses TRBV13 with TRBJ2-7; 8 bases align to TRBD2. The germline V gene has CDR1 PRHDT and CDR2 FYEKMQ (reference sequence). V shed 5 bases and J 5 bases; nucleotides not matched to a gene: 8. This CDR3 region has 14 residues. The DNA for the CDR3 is TGTGCCAGCAGCGTGGGGGGGACTAGTAACGAGCAGTACTTC. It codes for CASSVGGTSNEQYF.

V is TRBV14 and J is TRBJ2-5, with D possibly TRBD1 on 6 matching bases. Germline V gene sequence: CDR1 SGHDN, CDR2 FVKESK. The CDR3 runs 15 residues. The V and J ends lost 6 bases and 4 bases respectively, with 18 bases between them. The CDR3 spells CASSQNRDGRETQYF. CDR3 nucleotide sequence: TGTGCCAGCAGTCAAAACAGGGATGGGAGAGAGACCCAGTACTTC. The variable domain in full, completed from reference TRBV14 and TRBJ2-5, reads EAGVTQFPSHSVIEKGQTVTLRCDPISGHDNLYWYRRVMGKEIKFLLHFVKESKQDESGMPNNRFLAERTGGTYSTLKVQPAELEDSGVYFCASSQNRDGRETQYFGPGTRLLVL.

The CDR3 DNA reads TGTGCCAGCTCAACCTCAGGGGAAACTGAAGCTTTCTTT. It codes for CASSTSGETEAFF. The chain is built from TRBV18 and TRBJ1-1, with a tentative D call TRBD1 (6 bases). From germline, CDR1 is KGHSH and CDR2 LQKENI. This CDR3 contains 13 residues. V was pared by 5 bases and J by 5 bases, with 12 bases between.

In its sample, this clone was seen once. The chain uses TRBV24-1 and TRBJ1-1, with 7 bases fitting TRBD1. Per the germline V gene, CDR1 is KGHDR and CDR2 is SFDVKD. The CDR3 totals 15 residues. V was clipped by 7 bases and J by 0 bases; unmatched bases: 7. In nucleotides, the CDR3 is TGTGCCACCAGACAGGGGCTAGGGATGAACACTGAAGCTTTCTTT. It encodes CATRQGLGMNTEAFF.

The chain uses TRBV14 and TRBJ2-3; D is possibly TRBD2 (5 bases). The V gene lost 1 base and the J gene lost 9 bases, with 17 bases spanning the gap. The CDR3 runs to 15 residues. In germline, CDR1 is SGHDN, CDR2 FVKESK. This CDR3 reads CASSQGTGNLVTQYF. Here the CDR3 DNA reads TGTGCCAGCAGCCAAGGTACCGGGAACTTAGTAACGCAGTATTTT.

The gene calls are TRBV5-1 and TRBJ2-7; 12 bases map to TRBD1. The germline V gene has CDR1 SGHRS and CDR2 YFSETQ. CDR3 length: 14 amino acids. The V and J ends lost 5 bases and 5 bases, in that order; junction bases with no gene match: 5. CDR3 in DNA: TGCGCCAGCAGTCCCGGGGACAGGGGGCACGAGCAGTACTTC. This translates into CASSPGDRGHEQYF.

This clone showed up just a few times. The CDR3 here is CASSLGGNEQFF. The CDR3 DNA reads as TGTGCCAGCAGCCTAGGGGGCAATGAGCAGTTCTTC. This chain joins TRBV12-3 or TRBV12-4 and TRBJ2-1; TRBD1 might be the D (6 bases). The germline V and J ends were trimmed by 6 bases and 6 bases, with 9 bases remaining between them. CDR3 length: 12 amino acids.

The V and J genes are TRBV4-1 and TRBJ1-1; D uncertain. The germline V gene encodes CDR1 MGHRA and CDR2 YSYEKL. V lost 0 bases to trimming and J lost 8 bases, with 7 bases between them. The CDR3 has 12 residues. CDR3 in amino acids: CASSQDGREAFF. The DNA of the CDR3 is TGCGCCAGCAGCCAAGATGGGAGAGAAGCTTTCTTT.

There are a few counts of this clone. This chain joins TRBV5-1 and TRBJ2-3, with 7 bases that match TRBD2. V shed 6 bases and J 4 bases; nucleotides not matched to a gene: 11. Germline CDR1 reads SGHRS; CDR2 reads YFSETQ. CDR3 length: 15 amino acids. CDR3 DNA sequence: TGCGCCAGCAAGGAGGGAGGGTTTTTTTCAGATACGCAGTATTTT. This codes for CASKEGGFFSDTQYF.

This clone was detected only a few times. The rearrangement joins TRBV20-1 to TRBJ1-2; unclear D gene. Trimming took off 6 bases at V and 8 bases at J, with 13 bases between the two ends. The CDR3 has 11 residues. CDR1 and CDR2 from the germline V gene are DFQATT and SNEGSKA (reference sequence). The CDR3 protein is CSAARPGGYTF. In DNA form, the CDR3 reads TGCAGTGCCGCCCGGCCCGGGGGCTACACCTTC.

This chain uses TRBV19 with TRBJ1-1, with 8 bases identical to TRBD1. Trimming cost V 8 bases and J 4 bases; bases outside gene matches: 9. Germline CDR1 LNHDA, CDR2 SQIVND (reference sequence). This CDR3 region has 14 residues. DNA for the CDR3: TGTGCCAGTCAACCTACAGGGGGTGGCACTGAAGCTTTCTTT. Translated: CASQPTGGGTEAFF.

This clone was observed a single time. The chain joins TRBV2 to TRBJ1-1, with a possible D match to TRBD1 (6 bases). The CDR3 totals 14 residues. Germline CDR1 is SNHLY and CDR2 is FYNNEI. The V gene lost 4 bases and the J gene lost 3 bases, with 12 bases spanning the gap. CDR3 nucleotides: TGTGCCAGCAGTGTGGGGGGGCCGGACACTGAAGCTTTCTTT. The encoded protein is CASSVGGPDTEAFF.

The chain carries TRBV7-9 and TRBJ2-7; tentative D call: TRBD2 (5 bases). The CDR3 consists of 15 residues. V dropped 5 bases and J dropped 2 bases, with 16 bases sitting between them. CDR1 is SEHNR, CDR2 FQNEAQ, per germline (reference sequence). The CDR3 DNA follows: TGTGCCAGCAGCCCTGCGAGGGCGTTCCCCTACGAGCAGTACTTC. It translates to CASSPARAFPYEQYF.

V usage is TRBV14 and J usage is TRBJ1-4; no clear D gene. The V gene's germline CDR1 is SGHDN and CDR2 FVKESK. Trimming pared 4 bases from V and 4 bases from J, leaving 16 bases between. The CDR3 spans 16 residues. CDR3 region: CASSPRNWAINEKLFF. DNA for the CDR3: TGTGCCAGCAGCCCCCGGAACTGGGCGATTAATGAAAAACTGTTTTTT.

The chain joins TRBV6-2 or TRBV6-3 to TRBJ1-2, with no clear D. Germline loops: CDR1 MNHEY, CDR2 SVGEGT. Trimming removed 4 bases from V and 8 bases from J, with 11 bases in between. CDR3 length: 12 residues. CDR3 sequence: CASSSPLLGYTF. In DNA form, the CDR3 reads TGTGCCAGCAGTTCCCCACTGCTGGGCTACACCTTC.

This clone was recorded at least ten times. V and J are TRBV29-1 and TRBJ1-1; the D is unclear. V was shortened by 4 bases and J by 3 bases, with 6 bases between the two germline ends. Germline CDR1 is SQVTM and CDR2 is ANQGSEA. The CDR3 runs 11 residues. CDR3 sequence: CSVGGDTEAFF. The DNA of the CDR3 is TGCAGCGTTGGTGGAGACACTGAAGCTTTCTTT.

The CDR3 spells CASSPSGNTDTQYF. CDR3 DNA sequence: TGTGCCAGCAGCCCTAGCGGCAACACAGATACGCAGTATTTT. The rearrangement links TRBV14 to TRBJ2-3, with 7 bases aligning to TRBD2. The CDR3 is 14 residues long. Germline assignment: CDR1 SGHDN and CDR2 FVKESK. V lost 4 bases to trimming and J lost 2 bases; unmatched junction nucleotides: 3.

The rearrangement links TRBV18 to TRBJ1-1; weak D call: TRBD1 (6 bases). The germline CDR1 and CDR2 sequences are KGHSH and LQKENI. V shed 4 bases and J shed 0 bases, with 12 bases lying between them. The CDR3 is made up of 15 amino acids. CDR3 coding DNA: TGTGCCAGCTCACTAGGGACACAAATGAACACTGAAGCTTTCTTT. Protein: CASSLGTQMNTEAFF.